A single sample is the source of the 8 T cell receptor beta chains below, sequenced in a study of vaccination effects on CD4 cells after COVID-19. These TCRs' antigens remain unknown. Peptide-pool stimulation followed by sequencing identified expanded antigen-specific CD4+ clonotypes in the ViraFEST assay. Investigators separated out CD4+ T cells once 10 days of culture had passed. It was between March and December 2020 that the person had a SARS-CoV-2 infection confirmed by PCR. The assay was immunoSEQ multiplex PCR, and TCRdb's table has in-frame clones only and misses some. The repertoire holds some 22,000 clones, with 65% to 85% as singletons. Here the sequenced sample was CD4+ T cells from PBMCs cultured with SARS-CoV-2 spike peptides, taken before COVID-19 vaccination. The receptor set was obtained from a human donor who had a prior SARS-CoV-2 infection.

The genes are TRBV7-9 and TRBJ1-3, with D uncertain. Between the trimmed V and J ends, which lost 0 bases and 4 bases, there was a span of 7 bases. Germline loops: CDR1 SEHNR, CDR2 FQNEAQ (reference sequence). The CDR3 contains 14 residues. The CDR3 DNA is TGTGCCAGCAGCTTAGCCGGACGGGGAAACACCATATATTTT. Its translation is CASSLAGRGNTIYF.

In this sample, this clone turned up once. The chain employs TRBV6-2 or TRBV6-3 and TRBJ2-7, with 8 bases matching TRBD2. V dropped 6 bases and J dropped 2; count of bases not matched to a gene: 3. Germline assignment: CDR1 MNHEY and CDR2 SVGEGT. This CDR3 spans 13 amino acids. CDR3 protein: CASSRAGAYEQYF. CDR3 DNA: TGTGCCAGCAGCCGAGCGGGGGCCTACGAGCAGTACTTC.

The chain carries TRBV5-1 and TRBJ2-1, with unresolved D. The length of the CDR3 is 14 residues. From germline, CDR1 is SGHRS and CDR2 YFSETQ. V lost 3 bases and J 8 bases, leaving 15 bases between the germline ends. The CDR3 DNA reads as TGCGCCAGCAGCTCCGACCCGAGTTTGGATGAGCAGTTCTTC. Translating it yields CASSSDPSLDEQFF.

This clone has a handful of counts. The chain combines TRBV27 with TRBJ2-1; a possible D gene is TRBD1 (6 bases). This CDR3 has 14 amino acids. CDR1 and CDR2 from the germline V gene are MNHEY and SMNVEV (reference sequence). Trimming removed 8 bases from V and 0 bases from J, with 11 bases in between. Here the CDR3 DNA reads TGTGCCAGCCGGCAGGGGACCTCCTACAATGAGCAGTTCTTC. Protein: CASRQGTSYNEQFF.

The J gene is TRBJ2-7, the V gene TRBV27; 8 bases match TRBD1. The J segment lost 6 bases and the V segment lost 6 bases, leaving 7 bases of the junction unmatched. The CDR3 totals 13 residues. Germline V gene data show CDR1 as MNHEY and CDR2 as SMNVEV (reference sequence). The CDR3 coding sequence is TGTGCCAGCAGCTCCGGGACAGGAGGCGAGCAGTACTTC. Protein product: CASSSGTGGEQYF.

This sequence joins TRBV3-1 (or the pseudogene TRBV3-2) and TRBJ1-5, with no clear D. Trimming pared 0 bases from V and 9 bases from J, leaving 6 bases between. Germline V gene data show CDR1 as LGHDT and CDR2 as YNNKEL (reference sequence). The CDR3 loop spans 12 amino acids. For the CDR3, the DNA is TGTGCCAGCAGCCAAGAAGTTGGGCCCCAGCATTTT. Translating gives CASSQEVGPQHF.

The J gene is TRBJ1-2, the V gene TRBV7-2; TRBD1 is a possible D gene (5 bases). The CDR3 has 13 amino acids. Germline V gene data show CDR1 as SGHTA and CDR2 as FQGNSA. Trimming took 1 base from V and 8 from J, leaving 11 bases between them. The CDR3 DNA follows: TGTGCCAGCAGCTTAGTTACGGGGGGAGGCTACACCTTC. Its translation is CASSLVTGGGYTF.

J is TRBJ2-3 and V is TRBV5-1, with a possible D match to TRBD1 (7 bases). The CDR3 sequence is 19 residues long. The V gene lost 1 base and the J gene lost 6 bases, with 27 bases spanning the gap. Germline CDR1 is SGHRS and CDR2 is YFSETQ. This CDR3 reads CASSLLPLGTVGGTDTQYF. For the CDR3, the DNA is TGCGCCAGCAGCTTGCTCCCGTTGGGGACAGTTGGGGGGACCGATACGCAGTATTTT.